This entry lists 19 T cell receptor beta chains sequenced from one sample in a study of radiotherapy plus CTLA-4 blockade in lung cancer. Produced via immunoSEQ multiplex PCR; TCRdb's table is partial and in-frame only. In the table there are around 70,000 clones, approximately 83% of which are singletons. The material sequenced was peripheral blood, taken from a patient treated with radiotherapy plus ipilimumab. These receptors were collected from a human donor with non-small cell lung cancer who had a partial response to radiotherapy plus ipilimumab.

In nucleotides, the CDR3 is TGTGCCAGCAGTGAGACAGGGAGAATGAACACTGAAGCTTTCTTT. This codes for CASSETGRMNTEAFF. The V gene is TRBV25-1, the J gene TRBJ1-1; 7 nucleotides line up with TRBD1. This CDR3 has 15 amino acids. V shed 3 bases and J 0 bases; nucleotides not matched to a gene: 4. Germline V gene data show CDR1 as MGHDK and CDR2 as SYGVNS.

The chain recombines TRBV15 with TRBJ2-2; 7 bases are a match to TRBD1. The CDR3 has 17 residues. Trimming took 3 bases from V and 6 from J; bases not matched to a gene: 13. Germline V gene sequence: CDR1 LNHNV, CDR2 YYDKDF (reference sequence). In nucleotides, the CDR3 is TGTGCCACCAGCAGCGACAAGATCAGACAGGGCGCCGGGGAGCTGTTTTTT. It yields the protein CATSSDKIRQGAGELFF.

The CDR3 loop is CASSSSETGGYEQYF. The CDR3 DNA sequence: TGTGCCAGCAGTTCGTCCGAGACAGGGGGTTACGAGCAGTACTTC. The chain is built from TRBV28 and TRBJ2-7; 9 bases agree with TRBD1. J was trimmed by 4 bases and V by 4 bases; bases with no gene match: 8. Per the germline V gene, CDR1 is MDHEN and CDR2 is SYDVKM. The CDR3 contains 15 residues.

DNA of the CDR3: TGCGCCAGCACTCAAACATCTGGGGCCAACGTCCTGACTTTC. It specifies CASTQTSGANVLTF. The chain employs TRBV5-1 and TRBJ2-6; D is uncertain. Germline CDR1 is SGHRS and CDR2 is YFSETQ. V shed 6 bases and J shed 1 base, with 8 bases lying between them. This CDR3 contains 14 residues.

This clone was recorded a few times. The chain carries TRBV4-1 and TRBJ2-7; 9 nucleotides agree with TRBD1. Germline loops: CDR1 MGHRA, CDR2 YSYEKL. The CDR3 loop spans 14 amino acids. J gave up 6 bases and V 5 bases, and 8 bases lay outside the gene matches. DNA of the CDR3: TGCGCCAGCAGCTTCCGGACAGGGGTAATCGAGCAGTACTTC. This codes for CASSFRTGVIEQYF.

The V gene is TRBV4-1, the J gene TRBJ1-1; 8 bases agree with TRBD1. Germline-derived CDR1 and CDR2 are MGHRA and YSYEKL. Trimming took 4 bases from V and 4 from J; bases not matched to a gene: 5. This CDR3 is 14 amino acids long. This CDR3 is CASSPLRGRTEAFF. The CDR3, as DNA: TGCGCCAGCAGCCCCCTCAGGGGGCGCACTGAAGCTTTCTTT.

V usage is TRBV4-1 and J usage is TRBJ2-1, with 9 bases fitting TRBD2. Germline V CDR1 and CDR2: MGHRA, YSYEKL. The CDR3 sequence is 16 residues long. Trimming removed 3 bases from V and 6 bases from J; junction bases left unmatched: 9. CDR3 residues: CASSQASTSGVNEQFF. CDR3 in DNA: TGCGCCAGCAGCCAGGCTTCGACTAGCGGAGTCAATGAGCAGTTCTTC.

V gene TRBV7-9 combines with J gene TRBJ2-7; 12 nucleotides agree with TRBD2. The V segment lost 5 bases and the J segment 5 bases; nucleotides outside the gene matches: 10. Germline CDR1 SEHNR, CDR2 FQNEAQ (reference sequence). The CDR3 totals 16 residues. The CDR3 here is CASSRISGLAGNEQYF. The CDR3 region has the DNA TGTGCCAGCAGCCGCATCTCCGGACTAGCGGGAAACGAGCAGTACTTC.

This clone came up once. The rearrangement joins TRBV5-4 to TRBJ2-5; D is unresolved. CDR3 size: 12 residues. V lost 2 bases, J lost 2 bases, and 4 bases lay in between. Germline lookup yields CDR1 SGHNT and CDR2 YYREEE (reference sequence). This CDR3 is CASSFQQETQYF. For the CDR3, the DNA is TGTGCCAGCAGCTTTCAACAAGAGACCCAGTACTTC.

This chain uses TRBV19 with TRBJ1-3, with D maybe TRBD1 (6 bases). With 9 bases removed from V and 2 bases from J, the gap between germline ends came to 11 bases. This CDR3 contains 13 residues. Germline V gene lookup returns CDR1 LNHDA and CDR2 SQIVND (reference sequence). CDR3 region: CARPRTAGNTIYF. In nucleotides, the CDR3 is TGTGCCAGGCCTCGGACAGCTGGAAACACCATATATTTT.

This clone was detected once. J is TRBJ2-7 and V is TRBV14; 9 bases match TRBD1. V lost 3 bases to trimming and J lost 2 bases; unmatched junction nucleotides: 5. This CDR3 has 15 residues. Germline CDR1 SGHDN, CDR2 FVKESK. The CDR3 protein is CASSHTGTGTYEQYF. The CDR3, as DNA: TGTGCCAGCAGCCATACCGGGACAGGGACCTACGAGCAGTACTTC.

This chain links TRBV7-6 with TRBJ1-2; 7 positions match TRBD1. V lost 1 base and J lost 4; bases outside the gene matches: 9. The CDR3 is 16 amino acids. The V gene's germline CDR1 is SGHVS and CDR2 FNYEAQ. CDR3 protein: CASSLGGEGAIYGYTF. In nucleotides, the CDR3 is TGTGCCAGCAGCTTAGGGGGTGAGGGGGCCATCTATGGCTACACCTTC.

The rearrangement links TRBV7-9 to TRBJ1-5; D perhaps matches TRBD1 (5 bases). Germline V gene data show CDR1 as SEHNR and CDR2 as FQNEAQ (reference sequence). CDR3 length: 16 amino acids. V dropped 5 bases and J dropped 4 bases, with 18 bases sitting between them. The CDR3 region is CASSPGGGKGNQPQHF. CDR3 nucleotide sequence: TGTGCCAGCAGCCCTGGAGGAGGGAAGGGGAATCAGCCCCAGCATTTT. Variable domain in full (rest from reference TRBV7-9 and TRBJ1-5): DTGVSQNPRHKITKRGQNVTFRCDPISEHNRLYWYRQTLGQGPEFLTYFQNEAQLEKSRLLSDRFSAERPKGSFSTLEIQRTEQGDSAMYLCASSPGGGKGNQPQHFGDGTRLSIL.

For the CDR3, the DNA is TGTGCCAGCAGCCCCCTGTCCGGGACTAGCGGCTACGAGCAGTACTTC. Translating it yields CASSPLSGTSGYEQYF. The chain is built from TRBV27 and TRBJ2-7; 11 bases line up with TRBD2. Germline V CDR1 and CDR2: MNHEY, SMNVEV (reference sequence). The J segment lost 3 bases and the V segment lost 6 bases, leaving 10 bases of the junction unmatched. This CDR3 comprises 16 residues.

V usage is TRBV6-5 and J usage is TRBJ1-2; D ambiguous. Germline values: CDR1 MNHEY, CDR2 SVGAGI. The CDR3 consists of 16 residues. V was cut by 4 bases and J by 1 base, with 16 bases left in between. CDR3 amino acids: CASSFLSGSVNYGYTF. CDR3 DNA sequence: TGTGCCAGCAGTTTCCTATCAGGTTCGGTTAACTATGGCTACACCTTC.

V usage is TRBV6-6 and J usage is TRBJ2-7, with unresolved D. The ends were cut back, 6 bases at V and 5 bases at J, with 11 bases in the middle. This CDR3 has 12 residues. Per germline, CDR1 MNHNY and CDR2 SVGAGI (reference sequence). The CDR3 coding sequence is TGTGCCAGCAGCTCGGTCCCCCACGAGCAGTACTTC. Its protein product is CASSSVPHEQYF.

The J gene is TRBJ2-1, the V gene TRBV9; 7 nucleotides match TRBD2. With 4 bases clipped from V and 4 bases from J, the junction kept 14 bases outside the gene matches. The length of the CDR3 is 17 residues. Germline lookup yields CDR1 SGDLS and CDR2 YYNGEE. CDR3 sequence (DNA): TGTGCCAGCAGCCCCAGGTCGAGCGGGAACAGATACAATGAGCAGTTCTTC. Translation gives CASSPRSSGNRYNEQFF.

V gene TRBV5-1 combines with J gene TRBJ2-2, with TRBD1 matching over 7 bases. The ends lost 1 base at V and 6 bases at J; junction bases unmatched: 6. This CDR3 is 15 amino acids long. In germline, CDR1 is SGHRS, CDR2 YFSETQ. CDR3 in amino acids: CASSLRYRGPGELFF. The DNA for the CDR3 is TGCGCCAGCAGCTTGCGGTACAGGGGCCCCGGGGAGCTGTTTTTT.

The chain joins TRBV21-1 to TRBJ1-5; the DNA was not used to check the table's D call, TRBD1. TRBV21-1 is deemed a pseudogene. The CDR3 totals 13 residues. CDR3 DNA: TGTGCCAGCAGCACTTCAGGCTTCTCGCCCCAGCATTTT. Amino acids: CASSTSGFSPQHF.